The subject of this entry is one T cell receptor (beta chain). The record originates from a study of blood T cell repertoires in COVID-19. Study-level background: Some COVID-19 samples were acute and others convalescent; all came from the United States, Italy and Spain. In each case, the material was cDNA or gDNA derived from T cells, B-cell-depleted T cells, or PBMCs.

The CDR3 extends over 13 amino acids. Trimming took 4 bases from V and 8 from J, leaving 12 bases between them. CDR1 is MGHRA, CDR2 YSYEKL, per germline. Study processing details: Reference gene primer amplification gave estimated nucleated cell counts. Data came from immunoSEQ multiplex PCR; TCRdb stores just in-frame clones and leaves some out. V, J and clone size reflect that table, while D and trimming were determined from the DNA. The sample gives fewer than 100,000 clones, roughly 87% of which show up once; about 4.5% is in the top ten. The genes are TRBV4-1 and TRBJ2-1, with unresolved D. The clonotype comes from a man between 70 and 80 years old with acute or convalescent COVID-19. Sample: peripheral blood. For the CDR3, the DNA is TGCGCCAGCAGCCCCGAATTTCGGGATGAGCAGTTCTTC. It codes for CASSPEFRDEQFF.